This entry features one TCR beta chain sequence. Its antigen is unidentified. Germline values: CDR1 SGHRS, CDR2 YFSETQ. The CDR3 contains 13 residues. With 3 bases clipped from V and 6 bases from J, the junction kept 2 bases outside the gene matches. Assay used: immunoSEQ multiplex PCR; TCRdb lists only in-frame clones, some missing. The sample has 250,000 to 400,000 clones; 87% are singletons. The entry originates in a study of cytomegalovirus exposure and HLA in healthy donors. Whole-study results and caveats: In vitro, a few CMV-associated chains proved specific for CMV antigens. Cytomegalovirus status, reportedly, was diagnosed with high specificity and sensitivity by the classifier.

This sequence originates from a woman in her twenties or thirties in good health and CMV-seropositive. Sequencing was carried out using PBMCs. V and J are TRBV5-1 and TRBJ2-1, with TRBD1 identical over 8 bases. This chain's CDR3 is CASSSDRANEQFF. As DNA, the CDR3 is TGCGCCAGCAGCTCGGACAGGGCCAATGAGCAGTTCTTC.